This T cell receptor (beta chain) was sequenced during a study of regulatory T cells in long-lasting Graves disease. Overall study: Disease was considered persistent Graves' disease after over 5 years of antithyroid drugs (with positive TSH receptor antibodies).

This clonotype was detected ten times or more. As for time point: persistent/refractory GD, antithyroid drugs over 5 years with positive TRAb. The TCR library used RNA extracted from PBMCs. TCR beta libraries were built with iRepertoire HTBI primers and Arm-PCR of CDR3 regions. TCRdb used MiXCR to reprocess the multiplex PCR reads, holding one entry per CDR3 protein. The sample lists about 450,000 distinct CDR3 sequences; around 24% were seen once. The receptor's source is a female donor with Graves disease. Source: peripheral blood mononuclear cells (PBMCs), taken when the disease was refractory, from a patient treated with antithyroid drugs.

The CDR3 coding sequence is TGTGCCAGCAGCCCGCGGACTAGCGGGGTAACCTACGAGCAGTACTTC. As protein: CASSPRTSGVTYEQYF. The genes are TRBV7-2 and TRBJ2-7; TRBD2 agrees at 12 bases. With V trimmed by 5 bases and J by 2 bases, 7 bases remained unmatched. Germline values: CDR1 SGHTA, CDR2 FQGNSA. The CDR3 sequence is 16 residues long.